These T cell receptor beta chains were read from a single sample in a study of blood T cell repertoires in COVID-19. Some clones are missing from TCRdb's copy, which holds only in-frame ones; the method was immunoSEQ multiplex PCR. The sample has 250,000 to 300,000 clones, around 81% seen once. Input material: peripheral blood. Every receptor here comes from a woman aged 55-70 years with active or convalescent COVID-19. The CDR3 runs from the conserved cysteine through the conserved F or W. Fields, in order: clone size, V gene, J gene, D gene, CDR3 DNA, CDR3 protein. The D gene is left open where the match is weak. Some rows have no size entry. The others give once, few or many, or a class for an expanded clone.

clone_size: NA; v_call: TRBV4-3; j_call: TRBJ1-3; d_call: TRBD1; cdr3_nt: TGCGCCAGCAGCCAAGAGCCAGTTGAAGGACAGGGATTGAACACCATATATTTT; cdr3_aa: CASSQEPVEGQGLNTIYF
clone_size: NA; v_call: TRBV5-1; j_call: TRBJ2-2; d_call: TRBD2; cdr3_nt: TGCGCCACCGGGACTAGCGGGGTAACCGGGGAGCTGTTTTTT; cdr3_aa: CATGTSGVTGELFF
clone_size: NA; v_call: TRBV2; j_call: TRBJ2-3; d_call: TRBD2; cdr3_nt: TGTGCCAGCAGTGCCTTAGCGGGGTCCACAGATACGCAGTATTTT; cdr3_aa: CASSALAGSTDTQYF
clone_size: few; v_call: TRBV7-3; j_call: TRBJ1-5; d_call: NA; cdr3_nt: TGTGCCAGCAGCCAAACCAGGGAACAGCCCCAGCATTTT; cdr3_aa: CASSQTREQPQHF
clone_size: NA; v_call: TRBV6-1; j_call: TRBJ1-6; d_call: NA; cdr3_nt: TGTGCCAGCAGTGACACGGACCGGGGGGCACCCCTCCACTTT; cdr3_aa: CASSDTDRGAPLHF
clone_size: few; v_call: TRBV15; j_call: TRBJ1-2; d_call: TRBD1; cdr3_nt: TGTGCCACCAGCAGAGATCGTGACAGGGTGCGAGATGGCTACACCTTC; cdr3_aa: CATSRDRDRVRDGYTF
clone_size: NA; v_call: TRBV7-7; j_call: TRBJ2-5; d_call: TRBD1; cdr3_nt: TGTGCCAGCAGCCGCGACAGGGGCCAGGAGACCCAGTACTTC; cdr3_aa: CASSRDRGQETQYF
clone_size: NA; v_call: TRBV7-8; j_call: TRBJ2-4; d_call: TRBD2; cdr3_nt: TGTGCCAGCAGCCGAGGCCTAGCGGGGGTTGCCAAAAACATTCAGTACTTC; cdr3_aa: CASSRGLAGVAKNIQYF
clone_size: once; v_call: TRBV7-3; j_call: TRBJ2-2; d_call: NA; cdr3_nt: TGTGCCAGCAGCTTCAACCGGGACACCGGGGAGCTGTTTTTT; cdr3_aa: CASSFNRDTGELFF
clone_size: NA; v_call: TRBV28; j_call: TRBJ2-6; d_call: NA; cdr3_nt: TGTGCCAGCAGGTTGAGCTCTGGGGCCAACGTCCTGACTTTC; cdr3_aa: CASRLSSGANVLTF
clone_size: NA; v_call: TRBV2; j_call: TRBJ2-2; d_call: TRBD2; cdr3_nt: TGTGCCAGCAGTGGCCAATCCTGGACCCTGGGCACGGGACTAGCGGGGGAGGTCGGGGAGCTGTTTTTT; cdr3_aa: CASSGQSWTLGTGLAGEVGELFF
clone_size: few; v_call: TRBV7-9; j_call: TRBJ1-6; d_call: TRBD1; cdr3_nt: TGTGCCAGCAGCTTATTACAGGGGGCAAGCTCCTATAATTCACCCCTCCACTTT; cdr3_aa: CASSLLQGASSYNSPLHF
clone_size: NA; v_call: TRBV9; j_call: TRBJ2-3; d_call: NA; cdr3_nt: TGTGCCAGCAGCGATCCGGGTTCCGGCAGCACAGATACGCAGTATTTT; cdr3_aa: CASSDPGSGSTDTQYF
clone_size: NA; v_call: TRBV2; j_call: TRBJ1-2; d_call: NA; cdr3_nt: TGTGCCAGCACCCGGGGGAACTCTTATGGCTACACCTTC; cdr3_aa: CASTRGNSYGYTF
clone_size: NA; v_call: TRBV6-5; j_call: TRBJ1-5; d_call: NA; cdr3_nt: TGTGCCAGCAGTTACTCGCACGAGGGCCGGCAGCCCCAGCATTTT; cdr3_aa: CASSYSHEGRQPQHF
clone_size: once; v_call: TRBV2; j_call: TRBJ1-2; d_call: NA; cdr3_nt: TGTGCCAGCAGTGAAATCGGCTGGGGCAGGGGCGCTGGCTACACCTTC; cdr3_aa: CASSEIGWGRGAGYTF
clone_size: NA; v_call: TRBV5-4; j_call: TRBJ1-6; d_call: NA; cdr3_nt: TGTGCCAGCAGCTCTGCGCGGGGAGGGGACTCACCCCTCCACTTT; cdr3_aa: CASSSARGGDSPLHF
clone_size: once; v_call: TRBV7-3; j_call: TRBJ2-1; d_call: TRBD1; cdr3_nt: TGTGCCAGCAGCCACCGACAGGGGGCATTCGATGAGCAGTTCTTC; cdr3_aa: CASSHRQGAFDEQFF
clone_size: once; v_call: TRBV7-9; j_call: TRBJ1-1; d_call: NA; cdr3_nt: TGTGCCAGCAGCTCCTACGGGGACAAAAGGGGCACTGAAGCTTTCTTT; cdr3_aa: CASSSYGDKRGTEAFF